This TCR beta chain was found in a study of OX40 agonist ivuxolimab in advanced cancers. The sampling schedule covered blood at baseline, cycle 4 day 1, and cycle 7 day 1. This table comes from immunoSEQ multiplex PCR, and its TCRdb copy is limited to in-frame clones, with some not included. The table shows about 73,000 clones, with around 86% occurring only once. The length of the CDR3 is 14 residues. From germline, CDR1 is SGDLS and CDR2 YYNGEE. V was cut by 0 bases and J by 7 bases, with 11 bases left in between. Sequenced here: CD4+ or CD8+ T cells sorted from blood, sampled in a trial of the OX40 agonist ivuxolimab. This sequence joins TRBV9 and TRBJ2-4, with D hard to call. The TCR was taken from an adult with an advanced solid tumor such as melanoma, head and neck, liver or kidney cancer. The CDR3 sequence is CASSVVGGSNIQYF. The CDR3 bases are TGTGCCAGCAGCGTAGTCGGTGGGTCTAACATTCAGTACTTC.